These 29 T cell receptor beta chains were sequenced from one sample in a study of blood T cells in healthy people across ages (dated by TCRdb to between 2014 and 2016). Libraries were constructed by 5' RACE. Data came from an Illumina HiSeq 2500. A second PCR of roughly 7 to 11 cycles was run with a J-beta primer mix and a sample-barcoded 5' primer. TCRdb cleaned the public reads at Q25 with fastp, built clones with MiXCR and kept in-frame beta chains. Here each entry gathers all rows of one CDR3 protein and keeps the most common genes and DNA. This sample has roughly 1 million distinct CDR3 sequences in its table, and approximately 25% of those were observed once. Clones ranked in the top ten supply 0.75% of the sample. These data were likewise used in another study, on T cells of mothers and their children.

Sequencing input: blood. These receptors were obtained from a girl aged 2 to 9 in good health.

This clonotype was counted a few times. Likely a read error: the CDR3 ends without its conserved phenylalanine or tryptophan. This chain uses TRBV6-1 with TRBJ1-1; 7 nucleotides align to TRBD1. In germline, CDR1 is MNHNS, CDR2 SASEGT. CDR3 length equals 12 residues. The junction had 2 bases not matched to a gene; V was cut back by 6 bases and J by 4 bases. For the CDR3, the DNA is TGTGCCAGCAGGACAGGGACCACTGAAGCTTTCCTT. It yields the protein CASRTGTTEAFL.

The V and J genes are TRBV7-9 and TRBJ2-4; D might be TRBD1 (6 bases). The V end lost 6 bases, the J end lost 2 bases, and 14 bases lay between the germline ends. Per germline, CDR1 SEHNR and CDR2 FQNEAQ (reference sequence). The CDR3 length is 15 residues. The CDR3 sequence is CASSLGALSKNIQYF. Here the CDR3 DNA reads TGTGCCAGCAGTTTGGGGGCGTTGTCCAAAAACATTCAGTACTTC.

V usage is TRBV28 and J usage is TRBJ2-5; tentatively, D is TRBD2 (7 bases). The end of the DNA is better explained by TRBJ2-1, so the J call may be wrong. CDR3 length: 14 residues. CDR1 and CDR2 (germline): MDHEN, SYDVKM. This CDR3 reads CASSSPRGGGEQFF. The CDR3 bases are TGTGCCAGCAGTTCCCCAAGGGGGGGAGGTGAGCAGTTCTTC.

The rearrangement uses TRBV27 and TRBJ1-4; D is uncertain. The V and J ends lost 3 bases and 3 bases respectively, with 8 bases between them. Germline V gene sequence: CDR1 MNHEY, CDR2 SMNVEV (reference sequence). The CDR3 is 14 amino acids. CDR3 sequence reads: CASSLRGANEKLFF. Here the CDR3 DNA reads TGTGCCAGCAGTTTGCGGGGAGCTAATGAAAAACTGTTTTTT. The variable domain in full, completed from reference TRBV27 and TRBJ1-4, reads EAQVTQNPRYLITVTGKKLTVTCSQNMNHEYMSWYRQDPGLGLRQIYYSMNVEVTDKGDVPEGYKVSRKEKRNFPLILESPSPNQTSLYFCASSLRGANEKLFFGSGTQLSVL.

This chain joins TRBV6-2 or TRBV6-3 and TRBJ2-7, with D perhaps TRBD1 (6 bases). The CDR3 runs 18 residues. Germline CDR1 and CDR2: MNHEY and SVGEGT. Trimming took 4 bases from V and 4 from J, leaving 26 bases between them. The CDR3 DNA reads TGTGCCAGCAGTTCGGGGTATATGTACGGACAGCCAGATTACGAGCAGTACTTC. It translates to CASSSGYMYGQPDYEQYF.

In this sample, this clonotype turned up a few times. The chain has TRBV5-6 and TRBJ1-4; tentatively, D is TRBD1 (5 bases). This CDR3 is 16 amino acids long. Germline-derived CDR1 and CDR2 are SGHDT and YYEEEE. Between the trimmed V and J ends, which lost 5 bases and 8 bases, there was a span of 22 bases. DNA of the CDR3: TGTGCCAGCAGTCCAACGAACACGACAGAACGAGAAAAACTGTTTTTT. It specifies CASSPTNTTEREKLFF.

This CDR3 reads CASRDDSSPYNEQFF. CDR3 bases: TGTGCCAGCAGGGACGACAGTTCCCCCTACAATGAGCAGTTCTTC. The chain employs TRBV14 and TRBJ2-1, with TRBD1 as a possible D gene (5 bases). The length of the CDR3 is 15 residues. V dropped 6 bases and J dropped 2 bases, with 14 bases sitting between them. Germline V CDR1 and CDR2: SGHDN, FVKESK.

This chain connects TRBV7-9 to TRBJ2-5; D uncertain. The J call may be mistaken, given a closer DNA end match to TRBJ2-7. This CDR3 has 13 residues. CDR1 is SEHNR, CDR2 FQNEAQ, per germline (reference sequence). CDR3 in DNA: TGTGCCAGCAGCCAGAGTGGTGACCCCGAGCAGTACTTC. It specifies CASSQSGDPEQYF.

This clonotype was observed a few times. J is TRBJ1-2 and V is TRBV12-3 or TRBV12-4, with a weak D call TRBD1 (5 bases). Trimming cost V 0 bases and J 8 bases, with 13 bases left between them. The CDR3 consists of 14 residues. This chain's CDR3 is CASSLATPGDGYTF. Written as DNA, the CDR3 is TGTGCCAGCAGTTTAGCAACCCCGGGGGACGGCTACACCTTC.

This clonotype was seen only a few times. The chain links TRBV9 to TRBJ1-5; weak D call: TRBD1 (6 bases). The CDR3 consists of 15 residues. Germline-derived CDR1 and CDR2 are SGDLS and YYNGEE. Trimming took off 4 bases at V and 6 bases at J, with 17 bases between the two ends. CDR3 residues: CASSTGQSPVQPQHF. CDR3 nucleotides: TGTGCCAGCAGCACCGGACAGTCTCCCGTTCAGCCCCAGCATTTT.

V and J are TRBV12-3 or TRBV12-4 and TRBJ2-3, with 11 bases fitting TRBD2. Trimming took 6 bases from V and 6 from J; bases not matched to a gene: 11. CDR3 size: 16 residues. CDR3 sequence: CASRLSSGGVTDTQYF. DNA of the CDR3: TGTGCCAGCAGACTTAGTAGCGGGGGGGTGACGGATACGCAGTATTTT.

The CDR3 loop reads CASSRPGISGTGELFF. CDR3 coding DNA: TGTGCCAGCTCGCGGCCAGGGATATCCGGCACCGGGGAGCTGTTTTTT. This chain uses TRBV18 with TRBJ2-2, with a tentative D call TRBD1 (5 bases). Germline assignment: CDR1 KGHSH and CDR2 LQKENI. This CDR3 comprises 16 residues. V dropped 6 bases and J dropped 4 bases, with 18 bases sitting between them.

This clonotype has only one observation. The chain carries TRBV7-8 and TRBJ1-1; D might be TRBD1 (6 bases). Germline CDR1 is SGHVS and CDR2 is FQNEAQ. Trimming stripped 5 bases from V and 9 bases from J, with 19 bases between. The CDR3 contains 14 residues. Here the CDR3 reads CASSPREGVAKAFF. CDR3 bases: TGTGCCAGCAGCCCCCGCGAGGGGGTCGCGAAAGCTTTCTTT.

The rearrangement joins TRBV7-2 to TRBJ1-1; perhaps TRBD1 as D (5 bases). The V end was cut by 4 bases, the J end by 1 base, with 13 bases between. This CDR3 has 15 amino acids. CDR1 SGHTA and CDR2 FQGNSA come from the germline V gene. The CDR3 region is CASSSEGLSNTEAFF. The CDR3 DNA is TGTGCCAGCAGCTCTGAGGGGCTGTCGAACACTGAAGCTTTCTTT.

V gene TRBV29-1 combines with J gene TRBJ2-1; TRBD2 might be the D (6 bases). Germline CDR1 reads SQVTM; CDR2 reads ANQGSEA. This CDR3 spans 13 amino acids. V lost 4 bases and J lost 7, with 14 bases in between. The DNA of the CDR3 is TGCAGCGTTGGACTAGGGCTCTTAAATGAGCAGTTCTTC. Its protein product is CSVGLGLLNEQFF.

This clonotype was seen a few times. The rearrangement joins TRBV4-3 to TRBJ2-3; D is unclear. The CDR3 extends over 16 amino acids. In germline, CDR1 is LGHNA, CDR2 YSLEER. The V end lost 0 bases, the J end lost 0 bases, and 10 bases lay between the germline ends. As DNA, the CDR3 is TGCGCCAGCAGCCAAGATAACTCCCCTAGCACAGATACGCAGTATTTT. Its translation is CASSQDNSPSTDTQYF.

As for this clonotype: This is likely a read error, given that the CDR3 carries no conserved phenylalanine or tryptophan at its end. This chain uses TRBV5-5 with TRBJ2-7; the D gene is possibly TRBD1 (6 bases). Germline lookup yields CDR1 SGHKS and CDR2 YYEKEE (reference sequence). The V gene lost 3 bases and the J gene lost 2 bases, with 12 bases spanning the gap. This CDR3 is 14 amino acids long. CDR3: CASSSTGTAYEQYL. The CDR3 bases are TGTGCCAGCAGCTCGACAGGTACCGCCTACGAGCAGTACCTC.

This clonotype was counted only a few times. V is TRBV18 and J is TRBJ1-5, with a possible D match to TRBD1 (5 bases). The V gene lost 5 bases and the J gene lost 3 bases, with 11 bases spanning the gap. The germline V gene has CDR1 KGHSH and CDR2 LQKENI. The CDR3 is made up of 14 amino acids. CDR3 protein: CASSAQVTNQPQHF. Written as DNA, the CDR3 is TGTGCCAGCTCAGCACAGGTTACCAATCAGCCCCAGCATTTT.

This chain connects TRBV7-9 to TRBJ2-1; a possible D gene is TRBD2 (5 bases). This CDR3 region has 14 residues. In germline, CDR1 is SEHNR, CDR2 FQNEAQ (reference sequence). Trimming removed 4 bases at V and 3 bases at J, with 10 bases between. The CDR3 here is CASSSGKGYNEQFF. CDR3 DNA: TGTGCCAGCAGCTCGGGAAAGGGCTACAATGAGCAGTTCTTC.

Only a few counts were recorded for this clonotype. V gene TRBV2 combines with J gene TRBJ2-1, with a tentative D call TRBD1 (5 bases). This CDR3 has 15 amino acids. The ends were cut back, 10 bases at V and 7 bases at J, with 23 bases in the middle. Germline V gives CDR1 SNHLY, CDR2 FYNNEI. CDR3 residues: CAIPNLWDGANEQFF. The CDR3 region has the DNA TGTGCCATCCCAAATCTCTGGGATGGGGCGAATGAGCAGTTCTTC.

The V call is TRBV28, the J call TRBJ2-1; 7 nucleotides align to TRBD1. The trim removed 3 bases at V and 4 bases at J, leaving 12 bases unmatched. This CDR3 contains 17 residues. CDR1 and CDR2 (germline): MDHEN, SYDVKM. CDR3 coding DNA: TGTGCCAGCAGTTTTCCCTCCGACAGGGTCGGGTACAATGAGCAGTTCTTC. It specifies CASSFPSDRVGYNEQFF.

The chain employs TRBV6-5 and TRBJ2-7, with D perhaps matching TRBD2 (5 bases). This CDR3 comprises 15 residues. V lost 0 bases and J 2 bases, leaving 11 bases between the germline ends. Germline V lookup: CDR1 MNHEY, CDR2 SVGAGI. The DNA of the CDR3 is TGTGCCAGCAGTTACTCGATAGCGCGTACCTACGAGCAGTACTTC. This codes for CASSYSIARTYEQYF.

The chain employs TRBV5-1 and TRBJ2-7, with 9 bases identical to TRBD1. J lost 2 bases, V lost 3 bases, and 9 bases had no gene match. Per the germline V gene, CDR1 is SGHRS and CDR2 is YFSETQ. The CDR3 runs to 16 residues. CDR3 in DNA: TGCGCCAGCAGCTCCGTGACAGGGGGTATAACCTACGAGCAGTACTTC. Its translation: CASSSVTGGITYEQYF.

The chain links TRBV7-8 to TRBJ2-7; unclear D gene. Germline V lookup: CDR1 SGHVS, CDR2 FQNEAQ. V was pared by 4 bases and J by 0 bases, with 10 bases between. The CDR3 covers 14 residues. CDR3 sequence: CASSSFFGSYEQYF. Written as DNA, the CDR3 is TGTGCCAGCAGCTCCTTTTTTGGCTCCTACGAGCAGTACTTC.

The chain joins TRBV12-5 to TRBJ2-3; D is ambiguous. V lost 3 bases, J lost 2 bases, and 9 bases lay in between. The CDR3 loop spans 14 amino acids. Germline V lookup: CDR1 LGHNT, CDR2 FRNRAP. The DNA of the CDR3 is TGTGCTAGTGGTTTAGGTGTTGACACAGATACGCAGTATTTT. Residues: CASGLGVDTDTQYF.

The CDR3 protein is CASSLSGWQGDEQYF. The CDR3, as DNA: TGTGCCAGCAGTTTATCTGGATGGCAGGGGGACGAGCAGTACTTC. The chain uses TRBV27 and TRBJ2-7, with 7 bases aligning to TRBD1. This CDR3 has 15 residues. V was clipped by 0 bases and J by 5 bases; unmatched bases: 7. Germline V lookup: CDR1 MNHEY, CDR2 SMNVEV (reference sequence).

This clonotype came up a few times. The V gene is TRBV3-1, the J gene TRBJ2-5; a possible D gene is TRBD2 (5 bases). This CDR3 contains 14 residues. The V gene's germline CDR1 is LGHDT and CDR2 YNNKEL (reference sequence). Trimming shortened V by 0 bases and J by 5 bases, and 10 bases separated the two germline ends. CDR3 loop: CASSQDEGRETQYF. The CDR3 nucleotides are TGTGCCAGCAGCCAAGACGAGGGTCGGGAGACCCAGTACTTC.

This clonotype was seen a few times. V is TRBV12-3 or TRBV12-4 and J is TRBJ2-5; 7 bases line up with TRBD1. Trimming cost V 6 bases and J 4 bases; bases outside gene matches: 5. This CDR3 has 13 amino acids. For the CDR3, the DNA is TGTGCCAGCAGATTTCCAGGGGGAGAGACCCAGTACTTC. It codes for CASRFPGGETQYF.

The rearrangement links TRBV12-3 or TRBV12-4 to TRBJ2-5; tentatively, D is TRBD1 (5 bases). Trimming shortened V by 6 bases and J by 5 bases, and 13 bases separated the two germline ends. This CDR3 is 13 amino acids long. This CDR3 is CASRGSGKETQYF. The CDR3 nucleotides are TGTGCCAGCAGGGGTTCAGGGAAGGAGACCCAGTACTTC.